This T cell receptor (beta chain) emerged from a study of response to subunit inactivated influenza vaccine. One entry per CDR3 protein, called by TCRdb with MiXCR from the RT-PCR reads. Here the sample spans around 320,000 distinct CDR3 sequences, about 20% being singletons. The CDR3 consists of 8 residues. Trimming took off 8 bases at V and 11 bases at J, with 9 bases between the two ends. Germline lookup yields CDR1 SQVTM and CDR2 ANQGSEA. This clonotype was observed at least ten times. The TCR was taken from a man aged 50-75 years who received an inactivated influenza vaccine. This chain connects TRBV29-1 to TRBJ1-1, with D possibly matching TRBD1 (6 bases). The source material was PBMCs from blood, sampled approximately 20 months after vaccination. CDR3 nucleotide sequence: TGCAGCTCAGACAGGGCTTTCTTT. Its translation is CSSDRAFF. The whole variable domain, filled in from reference TRBV29-1 and TRBJ1-1, reads SAVISQKPSRDICQRGTSLTIQCQVDSQVTMMFWYRQQPGQSLTLIATANQGSEATYESGFVIDKFPISRPNLTFSTLTVSNMSPEDSSIYLCSSDRAFFGQGTRLTVV.